The T cell receptor beta chain described here comes from a study of technical replicates of blood from a few donors. The method was immunoSEQ multiplex PCR; TCRdb's version includes in-frame clones alone and lacks a portion of them. The profile shows 75,000 to 95,000 clones, less than 96% of them singletons. The sequenced sample consisted of T cells isolated from PBMCs. The receptor comes from a human donor in good health.

This CDR3 reads CAISGGQGSDTEAFF. The CDR3 DNA sequence: TGTGCCATCAGTGGGGGACAGGGTAGCGACACTGAAGCTTTCTTT. The J gene is TRBJ1-1, the V gene TRBV10-3; 9 bases align to TRBD1. The ends lost 4 bases at V and 3 bases at J; junction bases unmatched: 6. The CDR3 length is 15 residues. In germline, CDR1 is ENHRY, CDR2 SYGVKD.